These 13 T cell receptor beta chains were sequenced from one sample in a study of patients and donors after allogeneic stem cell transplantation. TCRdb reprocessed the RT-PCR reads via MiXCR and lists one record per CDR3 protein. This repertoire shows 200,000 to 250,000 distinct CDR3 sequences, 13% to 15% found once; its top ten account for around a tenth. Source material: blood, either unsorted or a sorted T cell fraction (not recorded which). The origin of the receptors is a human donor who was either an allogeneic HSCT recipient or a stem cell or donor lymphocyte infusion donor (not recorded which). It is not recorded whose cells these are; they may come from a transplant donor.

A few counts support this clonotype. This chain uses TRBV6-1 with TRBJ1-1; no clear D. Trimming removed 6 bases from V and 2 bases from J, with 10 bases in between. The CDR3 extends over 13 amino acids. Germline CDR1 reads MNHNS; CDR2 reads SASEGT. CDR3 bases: TGTGCCAGCAGCCATAAAGTAAACACTGAAGCTTTCTTT. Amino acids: CASSHKVNTEAFF.

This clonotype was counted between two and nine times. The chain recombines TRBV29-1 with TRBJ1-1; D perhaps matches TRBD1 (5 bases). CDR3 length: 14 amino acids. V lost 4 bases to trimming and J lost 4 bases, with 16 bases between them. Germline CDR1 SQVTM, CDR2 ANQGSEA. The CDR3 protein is CSVVYGTRGTEAFF. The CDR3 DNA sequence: TGCAGCGTTGTGTACGGGACGAGGGGCACTGAAGCTTTCTTT. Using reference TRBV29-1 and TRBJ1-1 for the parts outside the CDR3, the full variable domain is SAVISQKPSRDICQRGTSLTIQCQVDSQVTMMFWYRQQPGQSLTLIATANQGSEATYESGFVIDKFPISRPNLTFSTLTVSNMSPEDSSIYLCSVVYGTRGTEAFFGQGTRLTVV.

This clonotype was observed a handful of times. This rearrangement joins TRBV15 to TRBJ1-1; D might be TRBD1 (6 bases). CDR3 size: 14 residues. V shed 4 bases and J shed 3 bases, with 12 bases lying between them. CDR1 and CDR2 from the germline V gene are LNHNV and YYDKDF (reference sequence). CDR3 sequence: CATSNRVADTEAFF. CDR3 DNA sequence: TGTGCCACCAGCAACAGGGTCGCCGACACTGAAGCTTTCTTT. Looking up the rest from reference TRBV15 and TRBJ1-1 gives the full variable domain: DAMVIQNPRYQVTQFGKPVTLSCSQTLNHNVMYWYQQKSSQAPKLLFHYYDKDFNNEADTPDNFQSRRPNTSFCFLDIRSPGLGDTAMYLCATSNRVADTEAFFGQGTRLTVV.

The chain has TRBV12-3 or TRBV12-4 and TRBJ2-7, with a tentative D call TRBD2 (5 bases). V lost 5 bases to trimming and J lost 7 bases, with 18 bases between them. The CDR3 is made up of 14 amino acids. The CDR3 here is CASSRGARTKEQYF. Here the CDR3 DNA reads TGTGCCAGCAGTCGGGGAGCCAGAACCAAAGAGCAGTACTTC.

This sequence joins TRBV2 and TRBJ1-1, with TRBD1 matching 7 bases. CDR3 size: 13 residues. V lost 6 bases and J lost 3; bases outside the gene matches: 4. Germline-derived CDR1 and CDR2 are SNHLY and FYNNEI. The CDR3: CASSGTADTEAFF. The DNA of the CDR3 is TGTGCCAGCAGCGGGACAGCAGACACTGAAGCTTTCTTT.

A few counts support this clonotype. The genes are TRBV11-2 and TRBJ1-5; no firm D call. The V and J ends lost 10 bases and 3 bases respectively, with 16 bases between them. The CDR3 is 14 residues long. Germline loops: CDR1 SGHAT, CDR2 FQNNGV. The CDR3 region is CATWWGLHNQPQHF. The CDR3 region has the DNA TGTGCCACCTGGTGGGGATTACACAATCAGCCCCAGCATTTT.

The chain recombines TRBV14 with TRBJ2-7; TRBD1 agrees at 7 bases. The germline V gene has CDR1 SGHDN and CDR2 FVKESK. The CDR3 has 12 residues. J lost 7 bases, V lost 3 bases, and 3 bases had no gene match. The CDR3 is CASSHPTGEQYF. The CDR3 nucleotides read TGTGCCAGCAGCCACCCGACAGGGGAGCAGTACTTC.

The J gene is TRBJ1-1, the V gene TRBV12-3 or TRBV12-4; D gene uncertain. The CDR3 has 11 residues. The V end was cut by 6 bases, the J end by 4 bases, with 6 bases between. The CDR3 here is CASRKFTEAFF. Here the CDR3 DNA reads TGTGCCAGCAGGAAATTCACTGAAGCTTTCTTT.

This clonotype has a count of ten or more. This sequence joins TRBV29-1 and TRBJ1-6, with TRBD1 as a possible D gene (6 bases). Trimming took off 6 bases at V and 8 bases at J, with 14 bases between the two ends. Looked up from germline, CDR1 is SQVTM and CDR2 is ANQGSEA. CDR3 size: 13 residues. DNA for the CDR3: TGCAGCGTCCGAGATAACAGGGATTCACCCCTCCACTTT. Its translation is CSVRDNRDSPLHF.

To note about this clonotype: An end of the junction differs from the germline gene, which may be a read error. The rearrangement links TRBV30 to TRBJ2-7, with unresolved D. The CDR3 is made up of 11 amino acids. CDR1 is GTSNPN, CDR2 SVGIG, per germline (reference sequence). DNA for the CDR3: TGTGCCTTGAGTGTGGGGTACGAGCAGTACTTC. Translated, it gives CALSVGYEQYF.

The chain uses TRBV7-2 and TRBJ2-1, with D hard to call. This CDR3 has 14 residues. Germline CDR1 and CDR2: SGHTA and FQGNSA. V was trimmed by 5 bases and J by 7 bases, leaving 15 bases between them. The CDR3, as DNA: TGTGCCAGCAGCCCCCCGTCCCTCCAGAATGAGCAGTTCTTC. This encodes CASSPPSLQNEQFF.

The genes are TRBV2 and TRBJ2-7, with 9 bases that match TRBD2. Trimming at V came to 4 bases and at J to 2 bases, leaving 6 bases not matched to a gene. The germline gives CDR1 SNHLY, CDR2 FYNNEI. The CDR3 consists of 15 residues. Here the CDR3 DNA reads TGTGCCAGCAGTGTGAGACTAGCGGTAGCCTACGAGCAGTACTTC. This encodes CASSVRLAVAYEQYF.

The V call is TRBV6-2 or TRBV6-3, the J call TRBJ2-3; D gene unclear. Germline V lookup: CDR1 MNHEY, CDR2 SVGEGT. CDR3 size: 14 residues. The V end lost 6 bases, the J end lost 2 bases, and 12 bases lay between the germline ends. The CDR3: CASRAFRNTDTQYF. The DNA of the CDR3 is TGTGCCAGCAGAGCTTTCAGGAACACAGATACGCAGTATTTT.